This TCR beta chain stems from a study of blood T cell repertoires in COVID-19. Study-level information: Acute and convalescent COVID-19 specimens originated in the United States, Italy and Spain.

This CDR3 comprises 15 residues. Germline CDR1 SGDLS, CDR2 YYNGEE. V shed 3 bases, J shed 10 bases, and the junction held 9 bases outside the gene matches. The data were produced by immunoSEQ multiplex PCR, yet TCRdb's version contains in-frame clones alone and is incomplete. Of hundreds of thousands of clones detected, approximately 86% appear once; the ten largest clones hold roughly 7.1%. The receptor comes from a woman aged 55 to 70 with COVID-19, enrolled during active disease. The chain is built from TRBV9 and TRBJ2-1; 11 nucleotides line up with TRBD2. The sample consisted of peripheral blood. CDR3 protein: CASSDRRLAGGEQFF. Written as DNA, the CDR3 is TGTGCCAGCAGCGACCGGAGGCTAGCGGGGGGAGAGCAGTTCTTC.